A selection of T cell receptor beta chains follows, all from one sample in a study of vaccination and CD4 T cells after COVID-19. TCRdb redid the calling of the PCR reads with MiXCR, one entry per CDR3 protein. The sample has over 15,000 distinct CDR3 sequences; roughly 29% are singletons. Antigens of these TCRs are unknown. Sequenced sample: cultured CD4+ T cells from blood. All receptors come from a human donor with COVID-19. The CDR3 runs from the conserved cysteine through the conserved F or W. The order of the fields is V gene, D gene, J gene, clone size, CDR3 DNA, CDR3 protein. The D gene is left open where the match is weak. Only part of the rows carry a size: once, few, many, or a class if the clone is expanded.

TRBV7-6	.	TRBJ2-3	few	TGTGCCAGCGGACACGGAACGAGCACAGATACGCAGTATTTT	CASGHGTSTDTQYF
TRBV24-1	.	TRBJ2-5	few	TGTGCCACCAGTGATTTGAACGGAGGGCAAGAGACCCAGTACTTC	CATSDLNGGQETQYF
TRBV28	.	TRBJ1-5	few	TGTGCCACACAGCATCCGCGGCAGCCCCAGCATTTT	CATQHPRQPQHF
TRBV10-3	TRBD1	TRBJ1-4	.	TGTGCCATCAGCCCCAGGGGGGGCGTGGGAGAAAAACTGTTTTTT	CAISPRGGVGEKLFF
TRBV27	TRBD2	TRBJ2-3	.	TGTGCCAGCAGTTGGACAGCGGGGGCCACAGATACGCAGTATTTT	CASSWTAGATDTQYF
TRBV19	TRBD1	TRBJ1-5	.	TGTGCCAGTAGCGCACCACAGGGGGGTCAGGGCAATCAGCCCCAGCATTTT	CASSAPQGGQGNQPQHF
TRBV5-1	TRBD1	TRBJ1-1	.	TGCGCCAGCAGCCTTTGGACAGGGGCGGGGGACACTGAAGCTTTCTTT	CASSLWTGAGDTEAFF
TRBV28	.	TRBJ2-1	.	TGTGCCATCGGGGCTACAGGGAGCTCCTACAATGAGCAGTTCTTC	CAIGATGSSYNEQFF
TRBV11-2	TRBD1	TRBJ1-2	.	TGTGCCAGCAGTTTTGCAGGGGGTGGCTACACCTTC	CASSFAGGGYTF
TRBV27	.	TRBJ2-7	few	TGTGCCAGCAGTTTATCGACTGGGAGCCACGAGCAGTACTTC	CASSLSTGSHEQYF
TRBV15	.	TRBJ2-3	.	TGTGCCACCAGCAGAGATGCGGTTAGCACAGATACGCAGTATTTT	CATSRDAVSTDTQYF
TRBV30	TRBD1	TRBJ1-2	few	TGTGCCTGGTCCCGGGACAGGGGTAGTAGCTATGGCTACACCTTC	CAWSRDRGSSYGYTF
TRBV5-4	TRBD1	TRBJ2-7	.	TGTGCCAGCAGCTCCCGGGGACAGGGGGGCTACGAGCAGTACTTC	CASSSRGQGGYEQYF